This TCR beta chain was identified during a study of blood T cell repertoires in COVID-19. Here immunoSEQ multiplex PCR was the method, and the copy in TCRdb shows in-frame clones only, minus some. The table shows roughly 180,000 clones, with approximately 87% occurring only once. The sequence derives from a man between 65 and 85 years old with active or convalescent COVID-19. The sequenced sample was peripheral blood.

The CDR3 bases are TGTGCCAGCAGCGAACTAGCTCGGGAGCAGTACTTC. Its protein is CASSELAREQYF. The gene calls are TRBV3-1 (or the pseudogene TRBV3-2) and TRBJ2-7; D perhaps matches TRBD2 (6 bases). V dropped 5 bases and J dropped 7 bases, with 12 bases sitting between them. This CDR3 contains 12 residues. The germline V gene has CDR1 LGHDT and CDR2 YNNKEL (reference sequence).